Presented here are 5 T cell receptor beta chains from one specimen sequenced in a study of T cells in Graves' hyperthyroidism and ophthalmopathy. The CDR3 regions of TCR beta were amplified from RNA transcripts. Using the HTBI primer set, a first-round RT-PCR was run on the TCR CDR3. TCRdb fed the multiplex PCR reads into MiXCR, producing one record per CDR3 protein. The data hold roughly 98,000 distinct CDR3 sequences, with roughly 39% observed a single time. Sequencing used peripheral blood or thyroid tissue (not recorded which). These receptors were taken from a woman in her 30s with Graves' hyperthyroidism.

Sample share makes this clonotype large. The chain joins TRBV10-3 to TRBJ2-7; 7 positions match TRBD1. The V gene end was trimmed by 0 bases and the J gene end by 2 bases; junction bases not matched to a gene: 1. This CDR3 region has 14 residues. Germline CDR1 ENHRY, CDR2 SYGVKD. DNA of the CDR3: TGTGCCATCAGTGAGTCGGGACAGACCTACGAGCAGTACTTC. It yields the protein CAISESGQTYEQYF.

A note on this clonotype: This likely comes from a read error, as the CDR3 has no conserved phenylalanine or tryptophan at its end. It is unclear where the CDR3 begins or ends on the DNA, so no DNA is shown, and the CDR3 is as TCRdb lists it. V and J are TRBV12-3 or TRBV12-4 and TRBJ1-2. A total of 9 residues make up the CDR3, ends included. The CDR3 protein is CASSLPGGS.

The CDR3 DNA follows: TGTGCCAGCAAACCGGGACTAGCGGTCTACGAGCAGTACTTC. This sequence encodes CASKPGLAVYEQYF. This rearrangement joins TRBV5-4 to TRBJ2-7; 11 bases align to TRBD2. CDR3 length equals 14 residues. V lost 6 bases and J lost 3; bases outside the gene matches: 5. Germline lookup yields CDR1 SGHNT and CDR2 YYREEE (reference sequence).

Ten or more counts support this clonotype. This chain uses TRBV12-3 or TRBV12-4 with TRBJ2-3; D call uncertain. CDR3 length: 15 amino acids. Deletions cut 3 bases from V and 6 bases from J, with 16 bases between. CDR3 protein: CASSFFRTVGDTQYF. CDR3 nucleotide sequence: TGTGCCAGCAGTTTTTTTCGGACCGTTGGGGATACGCAGTATTTT.

This clonotype came up many times. This chain connects TRBV5-5 to TRBJ1-1; D uncertain. This CDR3 comprises 14 residues. Trimming pared 0 bases from V and 12 bases from J, leaving 18 bases between. CDR1 is SGHKS, CDR2 YYEKEE, per germline (reference sequence). The CDR3 reads CASSLGDRGMATFF. DNA for the CDR3: TGTGCCAGCAGCTTGGGCGATAGAGGAATGGCGACTTTCTTT.